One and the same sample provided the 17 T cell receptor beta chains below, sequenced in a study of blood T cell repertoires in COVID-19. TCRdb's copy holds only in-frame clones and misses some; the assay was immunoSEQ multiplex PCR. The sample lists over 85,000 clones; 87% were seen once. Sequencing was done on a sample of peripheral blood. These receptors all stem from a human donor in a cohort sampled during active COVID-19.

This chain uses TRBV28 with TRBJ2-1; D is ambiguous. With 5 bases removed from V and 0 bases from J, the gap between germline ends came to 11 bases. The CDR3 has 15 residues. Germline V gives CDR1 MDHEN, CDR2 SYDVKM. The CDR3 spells CASSPGRHSYNEQFF. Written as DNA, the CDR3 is TGTGCCAGCAGTCCCGGCAGGCACTCCTACAATGAGCAGTTCTTC.

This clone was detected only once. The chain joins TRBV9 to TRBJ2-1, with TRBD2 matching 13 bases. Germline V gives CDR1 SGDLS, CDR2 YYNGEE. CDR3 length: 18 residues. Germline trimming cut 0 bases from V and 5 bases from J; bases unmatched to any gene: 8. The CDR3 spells CASSVEGGGTSGNNEQFF. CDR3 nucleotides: TGTGCCAGCAGCGTAGAGGGAGGGGGGACTAGCGGGAACAATGAGCAGTTCTTC.

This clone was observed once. The chain's CDR3 is CASSSTGGAYYGYTF. The CDR3 DNA reads TGCGCCAGCAGCTCTACAGGGGGCGCTTATTATGGCTACACCTTC. The chain employs TRBV5-1 and TRBJ1-2; 9 nucleotides line up with TRBD1. V dropped 3 bases and J dropped 5; count of bases not matched to a gene: 8. The germline CDR1 and CDR2 sequences are SGHRS and YFSETQ. This CDR3 is built from 15 residues.

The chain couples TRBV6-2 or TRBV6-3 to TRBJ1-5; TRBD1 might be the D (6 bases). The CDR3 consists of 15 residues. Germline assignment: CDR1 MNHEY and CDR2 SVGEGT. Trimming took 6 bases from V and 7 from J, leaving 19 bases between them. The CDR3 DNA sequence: TGTGCCAGCAGCTTCCAGGGGCCAGCCAGACAGCCCCAGCATTTT. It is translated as CASSFQGPARQPQHF.

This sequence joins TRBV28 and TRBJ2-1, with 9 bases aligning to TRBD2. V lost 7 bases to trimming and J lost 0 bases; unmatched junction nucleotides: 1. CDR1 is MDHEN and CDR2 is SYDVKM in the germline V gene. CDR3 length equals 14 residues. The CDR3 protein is CASISGSSYNEQFF. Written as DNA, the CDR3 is TGTGCCAGCATTAGCGGGAGCTCCTACAATGAGCAGTTCTTC.

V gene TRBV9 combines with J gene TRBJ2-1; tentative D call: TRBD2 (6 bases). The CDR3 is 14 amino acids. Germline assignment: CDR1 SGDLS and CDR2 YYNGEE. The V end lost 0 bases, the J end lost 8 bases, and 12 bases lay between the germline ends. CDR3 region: CASSVGGGAHEQFF. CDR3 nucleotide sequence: TGTGCCAGCAGCGTAGGCGGAGGGGCCCATGAGCAGTTCTTC.

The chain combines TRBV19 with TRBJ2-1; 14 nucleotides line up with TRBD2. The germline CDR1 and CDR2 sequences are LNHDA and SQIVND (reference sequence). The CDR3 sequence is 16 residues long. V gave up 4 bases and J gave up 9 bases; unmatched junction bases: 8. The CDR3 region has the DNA TGTGCCAGTAGTACCGGGACTAGCGGGAGATATAGTGAGCAGTTCTTC. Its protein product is CASSTGTSGRYSEQFF.

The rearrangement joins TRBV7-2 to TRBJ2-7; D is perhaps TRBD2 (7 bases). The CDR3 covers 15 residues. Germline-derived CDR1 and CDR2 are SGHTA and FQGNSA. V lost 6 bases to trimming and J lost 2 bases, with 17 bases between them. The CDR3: CASRGGASEAYEQYF. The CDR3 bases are TGTGCCAGCAGGGGGGGGGCTAGCGAGGCCTACGAGCAGTACTTC.

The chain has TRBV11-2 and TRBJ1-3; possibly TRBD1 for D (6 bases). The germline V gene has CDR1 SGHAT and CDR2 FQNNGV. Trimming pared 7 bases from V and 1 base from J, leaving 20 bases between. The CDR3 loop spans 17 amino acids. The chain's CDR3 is CASKREGVKGSGNTIYF. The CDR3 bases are TGTGCCAGCAAGCGGGAGGGGGTAAAGGGTTCTGGAAACACCATATATTTT.

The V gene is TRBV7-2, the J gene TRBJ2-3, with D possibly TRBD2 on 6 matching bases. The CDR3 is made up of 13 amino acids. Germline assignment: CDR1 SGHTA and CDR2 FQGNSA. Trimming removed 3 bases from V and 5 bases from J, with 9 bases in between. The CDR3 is CASSFSGEDTQYF. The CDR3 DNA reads TGTGCCAGCAGCTTTAGCGGAGAAGATACGCAGTATTTT.

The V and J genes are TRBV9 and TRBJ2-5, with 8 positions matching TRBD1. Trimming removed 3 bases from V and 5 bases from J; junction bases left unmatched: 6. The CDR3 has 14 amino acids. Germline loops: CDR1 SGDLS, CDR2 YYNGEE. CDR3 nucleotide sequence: TGTGCCAGCAGCGCCAGGGGGCGCTATGAGACCCAGTACTTC. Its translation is CASSARGRYETQYF.

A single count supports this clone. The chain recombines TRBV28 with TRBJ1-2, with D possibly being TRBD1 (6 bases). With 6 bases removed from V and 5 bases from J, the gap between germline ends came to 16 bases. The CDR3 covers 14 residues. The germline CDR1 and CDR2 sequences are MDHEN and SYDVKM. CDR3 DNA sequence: TGTGCCAGCAGGAGCCCCGGACAGTTTTATGGCTACACCTTC. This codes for CASRSPGQFYGYTF.

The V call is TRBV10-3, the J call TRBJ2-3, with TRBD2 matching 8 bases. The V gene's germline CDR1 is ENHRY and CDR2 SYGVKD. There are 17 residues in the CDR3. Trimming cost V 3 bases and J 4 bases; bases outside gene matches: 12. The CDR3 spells CAISDGGVAGRSDTQYF. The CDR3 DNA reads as TGTGCCATCAGTGATGGTGGGGTAGCGGGAAGATCAGATACGCAGTATTTT.

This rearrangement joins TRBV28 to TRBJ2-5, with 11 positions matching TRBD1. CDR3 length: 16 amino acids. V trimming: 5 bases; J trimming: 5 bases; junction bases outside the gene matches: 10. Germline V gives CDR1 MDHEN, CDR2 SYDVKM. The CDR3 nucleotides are TGTGCCAGCAGTGTCGGGACAGGGGGATGGGTGGAGACCCAGTACTTC. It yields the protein CASSVGTGGWVETQYF.

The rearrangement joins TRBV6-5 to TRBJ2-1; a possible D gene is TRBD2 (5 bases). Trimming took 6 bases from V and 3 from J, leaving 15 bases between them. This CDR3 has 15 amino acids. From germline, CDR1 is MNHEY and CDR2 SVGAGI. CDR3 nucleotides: TGTGCCAGCAGAGAGGGAGTGGAGCTCTACAATGAGCAGTTCTTC. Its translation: CASREGVELYNEQFF.

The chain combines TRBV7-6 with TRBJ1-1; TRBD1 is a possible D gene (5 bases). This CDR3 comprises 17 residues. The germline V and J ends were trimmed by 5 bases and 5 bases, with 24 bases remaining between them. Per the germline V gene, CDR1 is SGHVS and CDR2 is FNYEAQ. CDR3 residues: CASSLRVTEGRGTEAFF. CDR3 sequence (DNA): TGTGCCAGCAGCCTGCGGGTGACGGAAGGACGGGGGACTGAAGCTTTCTTT.

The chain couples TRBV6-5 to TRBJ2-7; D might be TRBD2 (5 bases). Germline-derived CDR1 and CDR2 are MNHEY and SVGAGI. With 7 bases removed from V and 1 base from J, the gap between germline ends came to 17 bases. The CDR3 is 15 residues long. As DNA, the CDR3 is TGTGCCAGCATGCCCGGCAGCGAGGGATCCTACGAGCAGTACTTC. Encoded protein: CASMPGSEGSYEQYF.